These T cell receptor beta chains were read from a single sample in a study of T cells after yellow fever vaccination. TCRdb processed the 5' RACE reads anew with MiXCR; each CDR3 protein has one entry. The sample yields just under 85,000 distinct CDR3 sequences, 13% seen once. Material: CD8+ T cells not binding an NS4B(214-222) dextramer, sorted from PBMCs, obtained approximately 22 days after the first yellow fever vaccination. The receptors here all came from a man between 18 and 29 years old who received the YFV17D yellow fever vaccine. CDR3s include the opening cysteine and the closing phenylalanine or tryptophan. A D gene is named only where the DNA matches it firmly. Clone size, where shown, is once, few, many, or a class for clones that have expanded.

j_gene: TRBJ2-3
v_gene: TRBV5-6
d_gene: .
abundance: many
CDR3nt: TGTGCCAGCAGCTTACTAGCAGATACGCAGTATTTT
CDR3aa: CASSLLADTQYF

j_gene: TRBJ2-7
v_gene: TRBV13
d_gene: TRBD1
abundance: .
CDR3nt: TGTGCCAGCAGCTTAAGAGGTCGGACAGGGTATTCCTACGAGCAGTACTTC
CDR3aa: CASSLRGRTGYSYEQYF

j_gene: TRBJ1-4
v_gene: TRBV4-1
d_gene: .
abundance: few
CDR3nt: TGCGCCAGCAGCCAGAGCGACAGGTTCTACGGGAAGGAAAAACTGTTTTTT
CDR3aa: CASSQSDRFYGKEKLFF

j_gene: TRBJ1-1
v_gene: TRBV12-5
d_gene: .
abundance: few
CDR3nt: TGTGCTAGTGGTTTCGATCCTGCTGAAGCTTTCTTT
CDR3aa: CASGFDPAEAFF

j_gene: TRBJ2-5
v_gene: TRBV11-2
d_gene: TRBD2
abundance: .
CDR3nt: TGTGCCAGCAGCTTATCTACTAGCGGGGAAAGTGGAACCCAGTACTTC
CDR3aa: CASSLSTSGESGTQYF

j_gene: TRBJ2-3
v_gene: TRBV20-1
d_gene: TRBD2
abundance: .
CDR3nt: TGCAGTGCTAGTTTGGGGACTAGCGGGGAATGGAGCACAGATACGCAGTATTTT
CDR3aa: CSASLGTSGEWSTDTQYF

j_gene: TRBJ1-2
v_gene: TRBV12-3/TRBV12-4
d_gene: .
abundance: .
CDR3nt: TGTGCCAGCAGGGGGGCAGTGGGCTCTAACTATGGCTACACCTTC
CDR3aa: CASRGAVGSNYGYTF

j_gene: TRBJ2-7
v_gene: TRBV12-3/TRBV12-4
d_gene: TRBD2
abundance: few
CDR3nt: TGTGCCAGCAGTTTTGGGGGGGTAACCTACGAGCAGTACTTC
CDR3aa: CASSFGGVTYEQYF

j_gene: TRBJ2-1
v_gene: TRBV5-1
d_gene: .
abundance: few
CDR3nt: TGCGCCAGCAGCTCCCCAGCAGGGAATGAGCAGTTCTTC
CDR3aa: CASSSPAGNEQFF

j_gene: TRBJ2-2
v_gene: TRBV10-3
d_gene: .
abundance: .
CDR3nt: TGTGCCATCAGACCCCTGACCACCGGGGAGCTGTTTTTT
CDR3aa: CAIRPLTTGELFF

j_gene: TRBJ2-7
v_gene: TRBV27
d_gene: .
abundance: few
CDR3nt: TGTGCCAGCAGTTCGGGGTTCGAGCAGTACTTC
CDR3aa: CASSSGFEQYF

j_gene: TRBJ1-5
v_gene: TRBV9
d_gene: .
abundance: many
CDR3nt: TGTGCCAGCAGCGTAACAGCAGGGCGCAATCAGCCCCAGCATTTT
CDR3aa: CASSVTAGRNQPQHF

j_gene: TRBJ2-2
v_gene: TRBV7-9
d_gene: .
abundance: few
CDR3nt: TGTGCCAGCAGCTTAGTACTTCCGGGCGGCACCGGGGAGCTGTTTTTT
CDR3aa: CASSLVLPGGTGELFF

j_gene: TRBJ2-2
v_gene: TRBV19
d_gene: TRBD1
abundance: .
CDR3nt: TGTGCCAGTAGTATCGGGACAGGGAACACCGGGGAGCTGTTTTTT
CDR3aa: CASSIGTGNTGELFF

j_gene: TRBJ2-7
v_gene: TRBV10-3
d_gene: .
abundance: many
CDR3nt: TGTGCCATCAGCCCGGGGACCGGACATCCTTACGAGCAGTACTTC
CDR3aa: CAISPGTGHPYEQYF

j_gene: TRBJ2-7
v_gene: TRBV27
d_gene: .
abundance: few
CDR3nt: TGTGCCAGCCTATCTTTGGGGGGAGCAGTTGTCGAGCAGTACTTC
CDR3aa: CASLSLGGAVVEQYF

j_gene: TRBJ1-6
v_gene: TRBV7-9
d_gene: TRBD1
abundance: few
CDR3nt: TGTGCCAGCAGCCCGGGACAGGGAGAATCACCCCTCCACTTT
CDR3aa: CASSPGQGESPLHF

j_gene: TRBJ2-1
v_gene: TRBV4-3
d_gene: .
abundance: few
CDR3nt: TGCGCCAGCAGCCAAGGGCTAGGTTGGGGCAATGAGCAGTTCTTC
CDR3aa: CASSQGLGWGNEQFF

j_gene: TRBJ2-1
v_gene: TRBV29-1
d_gene: TRBD1
abundance: many
CDR3nt: TGCAGCGTTGAAGGAAAGACAGGGCCCTACAATGAGCAGTTCTTC
CDR3aa: CSVEGKTGPYNEQFF

j_gene: TRBJ2-7
v_gene: TRBV14
d_gene: .
abundance: .
CDR3nt: TGTGCCAGCAGCCAAGCCCCGTCCGAGCAGTACTTC
CDR3aa: CASSQAPSEQYF

j_gene: TRBJ1-2
v_gene: TRBV20-1
d_gene: .
abundance: few
CDR3nt: TGCAGTGCTAGAGTGCCGGGCTATGGCTACACCTTC
CDR3aa: CSARVPGYGYTF

j_gene: TRBJ2-1
v_gene: TRBV6-5
d_gene: TRBD2
abundance: few
CDR3nt: TGTGCCAGCAGTTACTCAGGAGCGGGGGCCTACAATGAGCAGTTCTTC
CDR3aa: CASSYSGAGAYNEQFF

j_gene: TRBJ2-1
v_gene: TRBV6-5
d_gene: TRBD2
abundance: many
CDR3nt: TGTGCCAGCAGCCTAACCGGGACTAGCGGGATATCGGGCAATGAGCAGTTCTTC
CDR3aa: CASSLTGTSGISGNEQFF

j_gene: TRBJ2-1
v_gene: TRBV20-1
d_gene: TRBD1
abundance: many
CDR3nt: TGCAGTGCTATTAACAGGGGGGTGCAGTTCTTC
CDR3aa: CSAINRGVQFF

j_gene: TRBJ1-2
v_gene: TRBV6-6
d_gene: TRBD1
abundance: few
CDR3nt: TGTGCCAGCGTAGGGGGCGTTGATGGCTACACCTTC
CDR3aa: CASVGGVDGYTF

j_gene: TRBJ2-7
v_gene: TRBV2
d_gene: .
abundance: few
CDR3nt: TGTGCCAGCAGTGAAGGGAACTCCTACGAGCAGTACTTC
CDR3aa: CASSEGNSYEQYF

j_gene: TRBJ2-1
v_gene: TRBV5-1
d_gene: .
abundance: .
CDR3nt: TGCGCCAGCAGACACACAGATTTTCTGCAGTTCTTC
CDR3aa: CASRHTDFLQFF

j_gene: TRBJ2-5
v_gene: TRBV7-9
d_gene: TRBD2
abundance: few
CDR3nt: TGTGCCAGCAGCTCCCTCGATAGCGGGTCCCAGTACTTC
CDR3aa: CASSSLDSGSQYF

j_gene: TRBJ2-6
v_gene: TRBV28
d_gene: .
abundance: few
CDR3nt: TGTGCCAGCAGTTTGAGGGGCTCTGGGGCCAACGTCCTGACTTTC
CDR3aa: CASSLRGSGANVLTF

j_gene: TRBJ2-3
v_gene: TRBV4-1
d_gene: .
abundance: few
CDR3nt: TGCGCCAGCAGCCTAGAACCGGGAAACACAGATACGCAGTATTTT
CDR3aa: CASSLEPGNTDTQYF

j_gene: TRBJ2-5
v_gene: TRBV20-1
d_gene: TRBD1
abundance: few
CDR3nt: TGCAGTGCTAGCACCGGGACAGCGTACCAAGAGACCCAGTACTTC
CDR3aa: CSASTGTAYQETQYF

j_gene: TRBJ2-2
v_gene: TRBV2
d_gene: TRBD1
abundance: .
CDR3nt: TGTGCCAGCAGTGAGGGACAGGGACCATCTACCGGGGAGCTGTTTTTT
CDR3aa: CASSEGQGPSTGELFF

j_gene: TRBJ2-3
v_gene: TRBV20-1
d_gene: TRBD1
abundance: .
CDR3nt: TGCAGTGCTAGAGATGGGAAGGGGACAGGGGATCAAGATACGCAGTATTTT
CDR3aa: CSARDGKGTGDQDTQYF

j_gene: TRBJ2-2
v_gene: TRBV7-3
d_gene: TRBD2
abundance: .
CDR3nt: TGTGCCAGCAGCTTTAGCGGGGGGGCGAACACCGGGGAGCTGTTTTTT
CDR3aa: CASSFSGGANTGELFF

j_gene: TRBJ2-1
v_gene: TRBV28
d_gene: TRBD2
abundance: many
CDR3nt: TGTGCCAGCAATGGCGGGGGGTCCTACAATGAGCAGTTCTTC
CDR3aa: CASNGGGSYNEQFF

j_gene: TRBJ1-1
v_gene: TRBV4-3
d_gene: TRBD1
abundance: few
CDR3nt: TGCGCCAGCAGCCAAGACCCACAGGGGGAAGCTTTCTTT
CDR3aa: CASSQDPQGEAFF

j_gene: TRBJ2-7
v_gene: TRBV20-1
d_gene: TRBD1
abundance: .
CDR3nt: TGCAGTGCTAGGAGGACAGGGACGCGGGAGCAGTACTTC
CDR3aa: CSARRTGTREQYF

j_gene: TRBJ2-3
v_gene: TRBV29-1
d_gene: TRBD2
abundance: few
CDR3nt: TGCAGCCCGATAGGGCCTAGCGGGGTCACAGATACGCAGTATTTT
CDR3aa: CSPIGPSGVTDTQYF

j_gene: TRBJ2-1
v_gene: TRBV12-3/TRBV12-4
d_gene: TRBD2
abundance: few
CDR3nt: TGTGCCAGCAGGGCCCGGGGACTAGCGTCCATCAATGAGCAGTTCTTC
CDR3aa: CASRARGLASINEQFF

j_gene: TRBJ1-2
v_gene: TRBV7-2
d_gene: .
abundance: .
CDR3nt: TGTGCCAGCAGCTTAGGAGACAGTTGGTATGGCTACACCTTC
CDR3aa: CASSLGDSWYGYTF

j_gene: TRBJ2-4
v_gene: TRBV27
d_gene: TRBD1
abundance: few
CDR3nt: TGTGCCAGCAGTTTCCGACAGGGCCTCATTCAGTACTTC
CDR3aa: CASSFRQGLIQYF

j_gene: TRBJ2-2
v_gene: TRBV7-9
d_gene: TRBD1
abundance: .
CDR3nt: TGTGCCAGCAGCTTACTTGGACAGGGCCCGAACACCGGGGAGCTGTTTTTT
CDR3aa: CASSLLGQGPNTGELFF

j_gene: TRBJ2-3
v_gene: TRBV3-1
d_gene: .
abundance: few
CDR3nt: TGTGCCAGCCCCACCGGGACTAGCACAGATACGCAGTATTTT
CDR3aa: CASPTGTSTDTQYF

j_gene: TRBJ2-5
v_gene: TRBV7-3
d_gene: TRBD2
abundance: .
CDR3nt: TGTGCCAGCAGCTCAAGCGGGGGGGCCTCCGAGACCCAGTACTTC
CDR3aa: CASSSSGGASETQYF

j_gene: TRBJ1-2
v_gene: TRBV29-1
d_gene: .
abundance: .
CDR3nt: TGCAGCGTCGAAACGGCAGGGTCCCTCGGGGCCTTC
CDR3aa: CSVETAGSLGAF

j_gene: TRBJ1-1
v_gene: TRBV4-1
d_gene: .
abundance: few
CDR3nt: TGCGCCAGCAGCCAAGACGCAGGGGTGACTGAAGCTTTCTTT
CDR3aa: CASSQDAGVTEAFF

j_gene: TRBJ2-3
v_gene: TRBV7-6
d_gene: TRBD1
abundance: .
CDR3nt: TGTGCCAGCAGCTCCCATCGAAGGACAGGGGAAATAGATACGCAGTATTTT
CDR3aa: CASSSHRRTGEIDTQYF

j_gene: TRBJ2-7
v_gene: TRBV5-6
d_gene: .
abundance: .
CDR3nt: TGTGCCAGCAGCTTGGGCGTTTACGAGCAGTACTTC
CDR3aa: CASSLGVYEQYF